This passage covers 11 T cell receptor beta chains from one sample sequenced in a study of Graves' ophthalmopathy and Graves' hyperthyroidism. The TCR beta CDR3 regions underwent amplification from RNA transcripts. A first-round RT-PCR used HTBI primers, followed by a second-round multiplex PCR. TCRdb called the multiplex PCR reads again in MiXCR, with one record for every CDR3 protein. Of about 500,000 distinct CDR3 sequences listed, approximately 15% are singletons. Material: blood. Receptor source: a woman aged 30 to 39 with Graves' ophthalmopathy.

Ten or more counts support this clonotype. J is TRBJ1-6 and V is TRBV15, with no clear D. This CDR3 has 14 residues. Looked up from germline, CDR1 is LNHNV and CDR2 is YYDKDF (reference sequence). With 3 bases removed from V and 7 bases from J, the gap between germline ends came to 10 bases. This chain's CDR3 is CATSSPGRNSPLHF. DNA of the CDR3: TGTGCCACCAGCAGCCCCGGCCGAAATTCACCCCTCCACTTT.

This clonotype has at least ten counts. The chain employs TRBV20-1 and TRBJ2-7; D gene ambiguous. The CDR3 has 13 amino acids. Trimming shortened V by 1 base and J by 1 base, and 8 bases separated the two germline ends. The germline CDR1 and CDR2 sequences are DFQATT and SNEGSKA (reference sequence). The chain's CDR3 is CSARGTVSYEQYF. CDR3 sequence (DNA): TGCAGTGCTAGAGGGACGGTTTCCTACGAGCAGTACTTC.

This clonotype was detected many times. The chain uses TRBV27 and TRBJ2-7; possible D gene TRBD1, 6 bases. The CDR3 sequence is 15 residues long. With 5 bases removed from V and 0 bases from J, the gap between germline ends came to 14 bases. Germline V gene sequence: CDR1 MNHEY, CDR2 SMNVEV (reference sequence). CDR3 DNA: TGTGCCAGCAGTATACAACAGGGTTCCTCCTACGAGCAGTACTTC. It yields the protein CASSIQQGSSYEQYF.

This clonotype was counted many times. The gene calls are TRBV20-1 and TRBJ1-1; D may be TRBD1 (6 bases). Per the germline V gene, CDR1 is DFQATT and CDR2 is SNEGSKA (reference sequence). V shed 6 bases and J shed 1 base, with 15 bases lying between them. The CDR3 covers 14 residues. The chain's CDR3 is CSARRRGSNTEAFF. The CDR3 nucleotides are TGCAGTGCGAGGAGGAGGGGGTCGAACACTGAAGCTTTCTTT.

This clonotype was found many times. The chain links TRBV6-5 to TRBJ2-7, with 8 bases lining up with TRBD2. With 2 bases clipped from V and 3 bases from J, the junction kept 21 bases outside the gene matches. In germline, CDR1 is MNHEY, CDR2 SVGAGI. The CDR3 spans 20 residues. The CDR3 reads CASSYMILPLREGLNYEQYF. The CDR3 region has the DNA TGTGCCAGCAGTTACATGATTTTGCCCCTTCGGGAGGGCCTCAACTACGAGCAGTACTTC.

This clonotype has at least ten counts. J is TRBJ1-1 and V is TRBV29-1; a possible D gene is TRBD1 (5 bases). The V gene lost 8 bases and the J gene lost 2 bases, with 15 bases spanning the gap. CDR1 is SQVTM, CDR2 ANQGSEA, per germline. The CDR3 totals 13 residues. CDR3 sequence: CSSWGDGNTEAFF. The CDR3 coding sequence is TGCAGCTCTTGGGGGGACGGAAACACTGAAGCTTTCTTT. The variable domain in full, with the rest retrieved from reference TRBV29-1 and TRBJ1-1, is SAVISQKPSRDICQRGTSLTIQCQVDSQVTMMFWYRQQPGQSLTLIATANQGSEATYESGFVIDKFPISRPNLTFSTLTVSNMSPEDSSIYLCSSWGDGNTEAFFGQGTRLTVV.

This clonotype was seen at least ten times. For the CDR3, the DNA is TGTGCCAGCAGCAAGGATCGGGGGATCGACAACGAGCAGTACTTC. Amino acid sequence: CASSKDRGIDNEQYF. V usage is TRBV28 and J usage is TRBJ2-7; D perhaps matches TRBD2 (6 bases). The CDR3 runs 15 residues. CDR1 and CDR2 (germline): MDHEN, SYDVKM. V lost 6 bases and J 5 bases, leaving 20 bases between the germline ends.

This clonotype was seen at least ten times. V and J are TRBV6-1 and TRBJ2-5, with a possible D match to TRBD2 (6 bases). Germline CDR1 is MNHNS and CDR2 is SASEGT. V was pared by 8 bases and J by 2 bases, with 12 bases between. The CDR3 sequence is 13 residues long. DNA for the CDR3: TGTGCCAGCCCCTCGGGAGAACAAGAGACCCAGTACTTC. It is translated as CASPSGEQETQYF.

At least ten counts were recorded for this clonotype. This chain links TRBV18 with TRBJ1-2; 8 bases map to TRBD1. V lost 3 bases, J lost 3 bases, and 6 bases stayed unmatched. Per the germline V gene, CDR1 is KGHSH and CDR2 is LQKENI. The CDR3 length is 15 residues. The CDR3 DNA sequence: TGTGCCAGCTCACCTCCCTGGACAGGGTACTATGGCTACACCTTC. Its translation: CASSPPWTGYYGYTF.

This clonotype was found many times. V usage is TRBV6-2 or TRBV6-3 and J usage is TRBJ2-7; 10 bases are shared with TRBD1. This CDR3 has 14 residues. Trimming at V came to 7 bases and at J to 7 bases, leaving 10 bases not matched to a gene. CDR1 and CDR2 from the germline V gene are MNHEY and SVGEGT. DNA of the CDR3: TGTGCCAGCACCTGGGGACAGGGGTCGAGTGAGCAGTACTTC. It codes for CASTWGQGSSEQYF.

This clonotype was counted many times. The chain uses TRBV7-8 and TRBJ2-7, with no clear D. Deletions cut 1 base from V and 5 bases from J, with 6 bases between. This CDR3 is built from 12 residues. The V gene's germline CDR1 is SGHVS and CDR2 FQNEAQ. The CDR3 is CASSLVVDEQYF. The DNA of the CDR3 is TGTGCCAGCAGCTTAGTTGTGGACGAGCAGTACTTC.